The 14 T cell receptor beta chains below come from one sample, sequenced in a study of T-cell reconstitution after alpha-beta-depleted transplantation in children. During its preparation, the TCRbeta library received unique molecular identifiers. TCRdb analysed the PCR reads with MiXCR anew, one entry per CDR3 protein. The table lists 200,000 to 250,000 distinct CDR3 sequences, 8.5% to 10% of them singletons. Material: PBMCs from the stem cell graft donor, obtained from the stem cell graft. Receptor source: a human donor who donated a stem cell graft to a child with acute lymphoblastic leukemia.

CDR3 sequence: CASRDNRGTNEKLFF. In DNA form, the CDR3 reads TGCGCCAGCAGGGACAACAGGGGAACTAATGAAAAACTGTTTTTT. The J gene is TRBJ1-4, the V gene TRBV5-1, with 7 bases lining up with TRBD1. Trimming cost V 5 bases and J 1 base; bases outside gene matches: 5. This CDR3 is 15 amino acids long. Germline CDR1 SGHRS, CDR2 YFSETQ.

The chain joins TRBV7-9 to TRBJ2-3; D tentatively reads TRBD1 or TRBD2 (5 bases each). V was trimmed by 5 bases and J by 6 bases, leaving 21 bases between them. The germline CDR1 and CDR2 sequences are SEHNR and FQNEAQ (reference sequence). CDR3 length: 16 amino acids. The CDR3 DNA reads TGTGCCAGCAGCGCCTCCGGGACCACCACAGCGGATACGCAGTATTTT. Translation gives CASSASGTTTADTQYF.

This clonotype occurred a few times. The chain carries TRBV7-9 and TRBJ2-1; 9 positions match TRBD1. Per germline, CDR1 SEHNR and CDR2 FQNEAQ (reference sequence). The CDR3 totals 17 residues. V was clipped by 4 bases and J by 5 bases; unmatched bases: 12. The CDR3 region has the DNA TGTGCCAGCAGCTCCCCCTTCACAGGGGGCGGTCACAATGAGCAGTTCTTC. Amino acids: CASSSPFTGGGHNEQFF.

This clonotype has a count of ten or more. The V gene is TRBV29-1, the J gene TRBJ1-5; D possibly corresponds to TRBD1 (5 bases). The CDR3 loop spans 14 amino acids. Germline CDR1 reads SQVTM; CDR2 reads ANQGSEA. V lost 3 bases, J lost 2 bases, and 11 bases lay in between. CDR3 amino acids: CSVDGGEGNQPQHF. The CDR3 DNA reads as TGCAGCGTTGATGGGGGGGAGGGCAATCAGCCCCAGCATTTT.

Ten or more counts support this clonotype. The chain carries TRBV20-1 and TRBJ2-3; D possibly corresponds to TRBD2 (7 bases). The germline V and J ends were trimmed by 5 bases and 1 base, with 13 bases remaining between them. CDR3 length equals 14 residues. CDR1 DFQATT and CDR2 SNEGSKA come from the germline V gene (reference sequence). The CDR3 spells CSALRGPRTDTQYF. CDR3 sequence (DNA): TGCAGTGCTCTGCGGGGGCCCCGCACAGATACGCAGTATTTT.

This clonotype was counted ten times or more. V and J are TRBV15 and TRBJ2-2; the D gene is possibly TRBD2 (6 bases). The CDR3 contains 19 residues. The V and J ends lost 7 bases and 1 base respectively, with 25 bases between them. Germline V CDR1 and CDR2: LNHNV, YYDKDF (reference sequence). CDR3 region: CATTSIGVPGLVNTGELFF. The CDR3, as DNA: TGTGCCACCACTTCAATAGGTGTCCCGGGACTGGTGAACACCGGGGAGCTGTTTTTT.

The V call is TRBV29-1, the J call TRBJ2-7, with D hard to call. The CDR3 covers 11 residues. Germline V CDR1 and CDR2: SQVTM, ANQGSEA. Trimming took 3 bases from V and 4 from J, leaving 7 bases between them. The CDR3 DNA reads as TGCAGCGTTGACGCCGGTTACGAGCAGTACTTC. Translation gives CSVDAGYEQYF.

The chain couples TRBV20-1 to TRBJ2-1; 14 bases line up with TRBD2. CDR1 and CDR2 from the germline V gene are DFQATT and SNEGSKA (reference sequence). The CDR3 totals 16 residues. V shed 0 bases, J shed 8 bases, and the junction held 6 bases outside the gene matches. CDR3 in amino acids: CSARDLGLAGGHEQFF. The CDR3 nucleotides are TGCAGTGCTAGAGACCTAGGACTAGCGGGGGGCCATGAGCAGTTCTTC.

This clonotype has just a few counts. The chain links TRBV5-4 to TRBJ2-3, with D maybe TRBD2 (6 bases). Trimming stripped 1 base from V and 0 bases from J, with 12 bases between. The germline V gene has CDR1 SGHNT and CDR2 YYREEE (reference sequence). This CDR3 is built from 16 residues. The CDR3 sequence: CASSLNPGVSTDTQYF. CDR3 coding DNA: TGTGCCAGCAGCTTGAATCCGGGGGTAAGCACAGATACGCAGTATTTT.

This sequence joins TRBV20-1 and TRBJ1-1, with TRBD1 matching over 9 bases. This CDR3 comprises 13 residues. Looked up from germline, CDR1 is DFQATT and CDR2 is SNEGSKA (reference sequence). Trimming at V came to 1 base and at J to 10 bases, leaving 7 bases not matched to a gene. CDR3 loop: CSARGTGDLPAFF. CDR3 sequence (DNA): TGCAGTGCTAGAGGGACAGGGGATCTGCCAGCTTTCTTT.

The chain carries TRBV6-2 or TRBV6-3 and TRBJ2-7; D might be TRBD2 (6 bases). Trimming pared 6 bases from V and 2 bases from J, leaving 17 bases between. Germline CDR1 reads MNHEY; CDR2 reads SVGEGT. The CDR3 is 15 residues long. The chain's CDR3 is CASSQPGLWTYEQYF. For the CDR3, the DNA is TGTGCCAGCAGCCAACCGGGACTCTGGACCTACGAGCAGTACTTC.

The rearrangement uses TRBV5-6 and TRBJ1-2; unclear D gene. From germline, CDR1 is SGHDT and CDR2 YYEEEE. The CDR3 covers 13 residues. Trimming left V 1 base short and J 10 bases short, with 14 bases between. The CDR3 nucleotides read TGTGCCAGCAGCTTGCGAGGGCAGCGCGACTACACCTTC. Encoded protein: CASSLRGQRDYTF.

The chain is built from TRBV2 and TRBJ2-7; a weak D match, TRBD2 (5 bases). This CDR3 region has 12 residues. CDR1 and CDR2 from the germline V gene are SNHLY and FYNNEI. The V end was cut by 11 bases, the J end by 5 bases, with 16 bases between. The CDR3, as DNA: TGTGCCGGTGGGATGAGGGTGAACGAGCAGTACTTC. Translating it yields CAGGMRVNEQYF.

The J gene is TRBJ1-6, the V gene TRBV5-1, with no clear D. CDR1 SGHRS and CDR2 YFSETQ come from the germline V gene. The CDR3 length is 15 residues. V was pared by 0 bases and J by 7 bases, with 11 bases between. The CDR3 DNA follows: TGCGCCAGCAGCTTGGTTCAGGACCCAAATTCACCCCTCCACTTT. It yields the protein CASSLVQDPNSPLHF.